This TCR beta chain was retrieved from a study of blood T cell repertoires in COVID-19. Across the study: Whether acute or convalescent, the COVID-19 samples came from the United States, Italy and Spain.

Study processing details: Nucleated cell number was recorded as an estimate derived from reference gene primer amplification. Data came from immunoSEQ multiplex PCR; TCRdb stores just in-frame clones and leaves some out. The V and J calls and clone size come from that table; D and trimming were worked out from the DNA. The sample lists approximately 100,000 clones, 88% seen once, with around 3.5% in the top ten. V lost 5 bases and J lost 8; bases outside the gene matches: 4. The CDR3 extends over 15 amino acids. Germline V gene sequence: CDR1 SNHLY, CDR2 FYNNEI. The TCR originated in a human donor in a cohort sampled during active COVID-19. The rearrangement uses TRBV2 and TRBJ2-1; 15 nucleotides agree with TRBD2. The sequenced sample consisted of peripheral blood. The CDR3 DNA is TGTGCCAGCAGTCCTGGACTAGCGGGGGGGCATGAGCAGTTCTTC. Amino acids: CASSPGLAGGHEQFF.